This T cell receptor beta chain was documented in a study of long-term antiretroviral therapy in people with HIV. Findings and limits, study-wide: Regardless of time point, clones expanded before ART dominated the repertoire.

A note on this clone: Its antigen remains unidentified.

V lost 2 bases to trimming and J lost 4 bases; unmatched junction nucleotides: 3. Germline values: CDR1 MNHEY, CDR2 SMNVEV (reference sequence). The CDR3 extends over 15 amino acids. The assay, immunoSEQ v3.0, was run at survey level. Using immunoSEQ multiplex PCR, the repertoire was profiled, and TCRdb retains in-frame clones only, with some absent. The table has 35,000 to 45,000 clones, approximately 86% seen once. The starting material was unsorted PBMCs, obtained just before starting antiretroviral therapy. The chain has TRBV27 and TRBJ1-5, with 9 positions matching TRBD1. The clonotype originates from a woman aged 18-29 years with HIV. Written as DNA, the CDR3 is TGTGCCAGCAGTTTAGGGACAGGGCAAAATCAGCCCCAGCATTTT. Translating it yields CASSLGTGQNQPQHF.